The TCR beta chain described here comes from a study of blood T cell repertoires in COVID-19. Study as a whole: T cells, B-cell-depleted T cells, or PBMCs supplied cDNA or gDNA.

Original handling: Researchers report that nucleated cell counts were estimated from reference gene primer amplification. Data came from immunoSEQ multiplex PCR; TCRdb stores just in-frame clones and leaves some out. V, J and clone size were drawn from that table, and D and trimming were deduced from the DNA. Among some 57,000 clones, roughly 85% were seen once, and the ten largest hold roughly a tenth. This receptor was obtained from a human donor in a cohort sampled during active COVID-19. Sequenced material: peripheral blood.

The CDR3 reads CASSLERGRPEGTQYF. As DNA, the CDR3 is TGTGCCAGCAGCTTAGAGCGCGGGAGGCCCGAGGGCACGCAGTATTTT. The chain combines TRBV7-2 with TRBJ2-3; TRBD2 matches 8 bases. The CDR3 covers 16 residues. The V and J ends lost 1 base and 9 bases, in that order; junction bases with no gene match: 12. CDR1 and CDR2 from the germline V gene are SGHTA and FQGNSA.